These 23 T cell receptor beta chains were sequenced from one sample in a study of regulatory T cells in long-lasting Graves disease. Indicated time point: newly diagnosed GD, antithyroid drugs for less than 3 months. The TCR library was made from RNA that had been extracted from PBMCs in TRIzol. Libraries of TCR beta came from iRepertoire HTBI primers plus Arm-PCR of CDR3 regions. TCRdb redid the calling of the multiplex PCR reads with MiXCR, one entry per CDR3 protein. The table includes a few hundred thousand distinct CDR3 sequences, approximately 16% detected once. This sample also belongs to another study, concerning T cells in Graves' hyperthyroidism and ophthalmopathy.

The sequences come from peripheral blood mononuclear cells (PBMCs), collected at new diagnosis, from a patient treated with antithyroid drugs. All receptors come from a man aged 40-55 years with Graves disease.

The rearrangement joins TRBV28 to TRBJ1-1, with TRBD1 as a possible D gene (6 bases). This CDR3 has 15 residues. V was trimmed by 3 bases and J by 0 bases, leaving 11 bases between them. In germline, CDR1 is MDHEN, CDR2 SYDVKM. CDR3 amino acids: CASSFRTDMNTEAFF. DNA of the CDR3: TGTGCCAGCAGTTTCCGGACAGACATGAACACTGAAGCTTTCTTT.

As regards this clonotype: A read error may explain this, as a much larger clone is one base away. V usage is TRBV7-2 and J usage is TRBJ2-7, with D perhaps TRBD2 (5 bases). V was trimmed by 3 bases and J by 7 bases, leaving 22 bases between them. The CDR3 spans 16 residues. CDR1 is SGHTA and CDR2 is FQGNSA in the germline V gene. CDR3 loop: CASSFRGSSSYNEQYF. In nucleotides, the CDR3 is TGTGCCAGCAGCTTTCGAGGGTCTAGCTCCTACAATGAGCAGTACTTC.

The rearrangement joins TRBV20-1 to TRBJ1-5; 9 bases fit TRBD1. CDR3 length: 17 amino acids. J lost 5 bases, V lost 3 bases, and 14 bases had no gene match. Germline V lookup: CDR1 DFQATT, CDR2 SNEGSKA (reference sequence). In nucleotides, the CDR3 is TGCAGTGCTAGGGGACAGGGCCCCCGATTGATCGATCAGCCCCAGCATTTT. Translation gives CSARGQGPRLIDQPQHF.

V is TRBV20-1 and J is TRBJ2-1; D gene unclear. Germline V gene sequence: CDR1 DFQATT, CDR2 SNEGSKA (reference sequence). CDR3 length: 13 residues. Trimming left V 6 bases short and J 7 bases short, with 16 bases between. The CDR3 is CSANRAQPNEQFF. The CDR3 nucleotides read TGCAGTGCAAACCGGGCCCAACCGAATGAGCAGTTCTTC.

Many counts were recorded for this clonotype. The CDR3 protein is CASSVRGHQPQHF. The DNA for the CDR3 is TGTGCCAGCAGTGTAAGGGGCCATCAGCCCCAGCATTTT. The chain links TRBV2 to TRBJ1-5; a weak D match, TRBD1 (5 bases). The CDR3 runs to 13 residues. Trimming shortened V by 4 bases and J by 5 bases, and 9 bases separated the two germline ends. Looked up from germline, CDR1 is SNHLY and CDR2 is FYNNEI.

CDR3 sequence: CASSSPTDRATEKLFF. The CDR3 DNA sequence: TGTGCCAGCAGCTCGCCCACCGACAGGGCCACTGAAAAACTGTTTTTT. The V and J genes are TRBV5-6 and TRBJ1-4, with 7 bases matching TRBD1. J lost 7 bases, V lost 3 bases, and 12 bases had no gene match. Looked up from germline, CDR1 is SGHDT and CDR2 is YYEEEE. The CDR3 extends over 16 amino acids.

This clonotype was seen many times. CDR3 nucleotide sequence: TGCAGTGCCCACCCCGGTTTGACCTACGAGCAGTACTTC. Translating gives CSAHPGLTYEQYF. The chain uses TRBV20-1 and TRBJ2-7; D is undetermined. Per germline, CDR1 DFQATT and CDR2 SNEGSKA (reference sequence). The CDR3 extends over 13 amino acids. Trimming took 6 bases from V and 2 from J, leaving 14 bases between them.

In this sample, this clonotype turned up many times. The chain employs TRBV2 and TRBJ2-3, with 9 bases matching TRBD2. CDR1 is SNHLY, CDR2 FYNNEI, per germline. The CDR3 loop spans 18 amino acids. J lost 0 bases, V lost 2 bases, and 9 bases had no gene match. In nucleotides, the CDR3 is TGTGCCAGCAGTGAATTCGGCGGGGGGGCTTCTAGCACAGATACGCAGTATTTT. The encoded protein is CASSEFGGGASSTDTQYF.

This clonotype was recorded a few times. V and J are TRBV20-1 and TRBJ2-1; D unresolved. The germline V and J ends were trimmed by 0 bases and 4 bases, with 10 bases remaining between them. Germline assignment: CDR1 DFQATT and CDR2 SNEGSKA (reference sequence). The CDR3 covers 14 residues. The CDR3 sequence is CSARDGPVYNEQFF. The CDR3 DNA sequence: TGCAGTGCTAGAGATGGGCCCGTGTACAATGAGCAGTTCTTC.

This clonotype was seen many times. An end of the junction does not agree with germline; a read error may underlie this. CDR3 residues: CASSLGWGQPQHF. The CDR3 bases are TGTGCCAGCAGTTTAGGGTGGGGTCAGCCCCAGCATTTT. V and J are TRBV5-1 and TRBJ1-5; D remains unclear. The CDR3 sequence is 13 residues long. Germline V gives CDR1 SGHRS, CDR2 YFSETQ.

This clonotype was seen more than once but under ten times. The chain uses TRBV20-1 and TRBJ2-5, with D perhaps matching TRBD2 (6 bases). Germline V CDR1 and CDR2: DFQATT, SNEGSKA (reference sequence). V dropped 8 bases and J dropped 5 bases, with 15 bases sitting between them. There are 12 residues in the CDR3. The CDR3 DNA follows: TGCAGTACGCTCGGGGCGGGGGAGACCCAGTACTTC. This codes for CSTLGAGETQYF.

This clonotype was seen repeatedly, ten times or more. Written as DNA, the CDR3 is TGTGCCAGCAGTGAAGCGCTTTGGGGAGCCAATCAGCCCCAGCATTTT. Translation gives CASSEALWGANQPQHF. The V gene is TRBV2, the J gene TRBJ1-5; D gene unclear. CDR1 is SNHLY and CDR2 is FYNNEI in the germline V gene. V lost 0 bases, J lost 3 bases, and 12 bases lay in between. The CDR3 is 16 amino acids.

This clonotype was counted at least ten times. V and J are TRBV12-3 or TRBV12-4 and TRBJ2-7; D not certain. Trimming stripped 6 bases from V and 9 bases from J, with 18 bases between. The CDR3 extends over 13 amino acids. The CDR3 reads CASSLNMELGQYF. The CDR3 nucleotides read TGTGCCAGCAGCCTAAACATGGAGCTCGGGCAGTACTTC.

The table lists this clonotype with many counts. V is TRBV12-5 and J is TRBJ2-7; possibly TRBD2 for D (5 bases). The CDR3 loop spans 12 amino acids. V gave up 6 bases and J gave up 0 bases, with 6 bases separating them. Germline V gives CDR1 LGHNT, CDR2 FRNRAP. The CDR3 region has the DNA TGTGCTAGTGGCCGGGACTCCTACGAGCAGTACTTC. Translated, it gives CASGRDSYEQYF.

This clonotype occurred a few times. V usage is TRBV5-6 and J usage is TRBJ2-2, with D uncertain. The V gene's germline CDR1 is SGHDT and CDR2 YYEEEE. Trimming removed 4 bases from V and 5 bases from J, with 15 bases in between. The CDR3 has 15 residues. This chain's CDR3 is CASSKQWFETGELFF. The CDR3 DNA is TGTGCCAGCAGCAAACAGTGGTTTGAGACCGGGGAGCTGTTTTTT.

This clonotype was recorded a few times. The CDR3 spells CASSLRGAWVYGYTF. The CDR3 DNA sequence: TGTGCCAGCAGTTTAAGAGGGGCCTGGGTCTATGGCTACACCTTC. The V gene is TRBV27, the J gene TRBJ1-2; maybe TRBD1 (5 bases). With 2 bases removed from V and 4 bases from J, the gap between germline ends came to 14 bases. The CDR3 runs to 15 residues. CDR1 and CDR2 from the germline V gene are MNHEY and SMNVEV (reference sequence).

This clonotype was picked up a small number of times. Here the CDR3 omits its conserved ending phenylalanine or tryptophan, so a read error is the likely source. The limits of the CDR3 on the DNA are not certain, so only TCRdb's listed CDR3 is given. The rearrangement uses TRBV20-1 and TRBJ2-7; the table's D gene call, TRBD1, was not cross checked with the DNA. Per germline, CDR1 DFQATT and CDR2 SNEGSKA (reference sequence). The CDR3 has 9 amino acids, counting both end residues. The CDR3 loop reads CSAPGRGAL.

In its sample, this clonotype was seen a few times. The rearrangement uses TRBV7-8 and TRBJ2-1; 13 positions match TRBD2. V was pared by 5 bases and J by 0 bases, with 7 bases of the junction left unmatched. This CDR3 contains 18 residues. Germline values: CDR1 SGHVS, CDR2 FQNEAQ. Here the CDR3 DNA reads TGTGCCAGCAGCCCGGGACTAGCGGGGAGACTCTCCTACAATGAGCAGTTCTTC. This codes for CASSPGLAGRLSYNEQFF.

This clonotype has a count of ten or more. V gene TRBV7-2 combines with J gene TRBJ2-3; D gene unclear. Deletions cut 1 base from V and 0 bases from J, with 8 bases between. Germline-derived CDR1 and CDR2 are SGHTA and FQGNSA. CDR3 size: 15 residues. CDR3 in DNA: TGTGCCAGCAGCTTAGTTCGGTCTAGCACAGATACGCAGTATTTT. Encoded protein: CASSLVRSSTDTQYF.

Ten or more counts support this clonotype. The chain uses TRBV28 and TRBJ1-4, with D perhaps matching TRBD1 (5 bases). Between the trimmed V and J ends, which lost 4 bases and 5 bases, there was a span of 20 bases. Germline values: CDR1 MDHEN, CDR2 SYDVKM. The CDR3 is 17 amino acids. The CDR3 nucleotides read TGTGCCAGCAGTTCGTCCCGGGACGGGGGAATCAATGAAAAACTGTTTTTT. It codes for CASSSSRDGGINEKLFF. Supplemented by reference TRBV28 and TRBJ1-4, the full variable domain reads DVKVTQSSRYLVKRTGEKVFLECVQDMDHENMFWYRQDPGLGLRLIYFSYDVKMKEKGDIPEGYSVSREKKERFSLILESASTNQTSMYLCASSSSRDGGINEKLFFGSGTQLSVL.

This clonotype has a handful of counts. V usage is TRBV19 and J usage is TRBJ2-6; D not certain. Trimming cost V 5 bases and J 0 bases, with 8 bases left between them. Germline V gene sequence: CDR1 LNHDA, CDR2 SQIVND (reference sequence). This CDR3 is 15 amino acids long. CDR3 region: CASSAWPSGANVLTF. In DNA form, the CDR3 reads TGTGCCAGTAGTGCCTGGCCCTCTGGGGCCAACGTCCTGACTTTC. The full variable domain, completed using reference TRBV19 and TRBJ2-6, is DGGITQSPKYLFRKEGQNVTLSCEQNLNHDAMYWYRQDPGQGLRLIYYSQIVNDFQKGDIAEGYSVSREKKESFPLTVTSAQKNPTAFYLCASSAWPSGANVLTFGAGSRLTVL.

V and J are TRBV5-6 and TRBJ1-2, with 8 bases matching TRBD1. The CDR3 extends over 17 amino acids. Germline lookup yields CDR1 SGHDT and CDR2 YYEEEE. The trim removed 4 bases at V and 8 bases at J, leaving 19 bases unmatched. CDR3 loop: CASSPGHDRQGIGGYTF. As DNA, the CDR3 is TGTGCCAGCAGCCCCGGACACGACCGACAGGGGATAGGGGGCTACACCTTC.

This clonotype was recorded many times. Sequence at one end of the junction differs from germline and may be a read error. J is TRBJ2-5 and V is TRBV7-7; D may be TRBD1 (5 bases). Germline CDR1 is SSHAT and CDR2 is FNYEAQ (reference sequence). The CDR3 is 13 residues long. The CDR3 DNA reads as TGTGCTAGCAGCTCGGACATCCAAGAGACCCAGTACTTC. This gives the protein CASSSDIQETQYF.